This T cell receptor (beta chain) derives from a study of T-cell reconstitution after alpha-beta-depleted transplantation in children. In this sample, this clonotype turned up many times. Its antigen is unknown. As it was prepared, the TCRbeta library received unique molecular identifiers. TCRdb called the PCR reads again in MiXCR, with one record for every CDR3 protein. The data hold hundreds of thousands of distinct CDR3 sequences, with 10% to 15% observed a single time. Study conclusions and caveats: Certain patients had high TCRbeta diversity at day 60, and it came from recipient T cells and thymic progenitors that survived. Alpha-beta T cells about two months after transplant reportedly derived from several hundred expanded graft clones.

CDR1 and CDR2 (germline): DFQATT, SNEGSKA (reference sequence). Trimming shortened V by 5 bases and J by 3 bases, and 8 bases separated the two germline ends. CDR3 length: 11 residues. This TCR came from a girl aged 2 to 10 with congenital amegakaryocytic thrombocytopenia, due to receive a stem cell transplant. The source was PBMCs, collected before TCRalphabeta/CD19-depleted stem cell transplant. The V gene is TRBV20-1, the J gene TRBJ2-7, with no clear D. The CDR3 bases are TGCAGTGCTCAATACGGCTACGAGCAGTACTTC. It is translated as CSAQYGYEQYF.